The next 26 T cell receptor beta chains were all read from a single sample in a study of blood T cell repertoires in COVID-19. Assay: immunoSEQ multiplex PCR; the TCRdb copy retains only in-frame clones and omits some. The table lists 200,000 to 250,000 clones, approximately 85% of them singletons. The sequenced sample consisted of peripheral blood. The receptors stem from an elderly man with acute or convalescent COVID-19.

J is TRBJ2-7 and V is TRBV5-1, with D perhaps matching TRBD2 (6 bases). CDR1 SGHRS and CDR2 YFSETQ come from the germline V gene. The ends were cut back, 5 bases at V and 6 bases at J, with 15 bases in the middle. The CDR3 covers 13 residues. CDR3 DNA: TGCGCCAGCAGTCCAGGAGGGACCCGCGAGCAGTACTTC. Amino acid sequence: CASSPGGTREQYF.

The chain combines TRBV5-5 with TRBJ2-1, with a tentative D call TRBD2 (5 bases). Per germline, CDR1 SGHKS and CDR2 YYEKEE (reference sequence). Between the trimmed V and J ends, which lost 1 base and 2 bases, there was a span of 10 bases. The CDR3 totals 15 residues. CDR3 nucleotides: TGTGCCAGCAGCTTGTGGGGAGAAACCTACAATGAGCAGTTCTTC. Protein product: CASSLWGETYNEQFF. The whole variable domain, remainder taken from reference TRBV5-5 and TRBJ2-1, is DAGVTQSPTHLIKTRGQQVTLRCSPISGHKSVSWYQQVLGQGPQFIFQYYEKEERGRGNFPDRFSARQFPNYSSELNVNALLLGDSALYLCASSLWGETYNEQFFGPGTRLTVL.

DNA of the CDR3: TGTGCCAGCAGCTCGCGAGTACGTGACAGGGTAACTTTCTTT. This encodes CASSSRVRDRVTFF. V gene TRBV11-2 combines with J gene TRBJ1-1; 7 positions agree with TRBD1. Unmatched junction bases numbered 14, after V lost 4 bases and J lost 12 bases. This CDR3 region has 14 residues. Germline-derived CDR1 and CDR2 are SGHAT and FQNNGV.

The chain recombines TRBV18 with TRBJ1-2; 7 bases are shared with TRBD1. V lost 5 bases to trimming and J lost 7 bases; unmatched junction nucleotides: 7. CDR1 is KGHSH and CDR2 is LQKENI in the germline V gene. This CDR3 comprises 13 residues. The CDR3 loop reads CASSIDRAGGYTF. The DNA of the CDR3 is TGTGCCAGCTCAATAGACAGGGCTGGTGGCTACACCTTC. The full variable domain, its missing parts supplied by reference TRBV18 and TRBJ1-2, is NAGVMQNPRHLVRRRGQEARLRCSPMKGHSHVYWYRQLPEEGLKFMVYLQKENIIDESGMPKERFSAEFPKEGPSILRIQQVVRGDSAAYFCASSIDRAGGYTFGSGTRLTVV.

The DNA of the CDR3 is TGTGCCAGCAGCAAAGGGACTAGCGGAGGGGCCAAAAACATTCAGTACTTC. Translated, it gives CASSKGTSGGAKNIQYF. The chain links TRBV21-1 to TRBJ2-4; whether TRBD2, the table's D call, matches the DNA was not checked. TRBV21-1 is a recognized pseudogene. The CDR3 extends over 17 amino acids.

This chain connects TRBV27 to TRBJ1-6, with D uncertain. CDR1 and CDR2 (germline): MNHEY, SMNVEV (reference sequence). The CDR3 contains 15 residues. V lost 5 bases and J lost 0, with 8 bases in between. The CDR3 coding sequence is TGTGCCAGCAGTCTTGATAGCTCCTATAATTCACCCCTCCACTTT. Protein: CASSLDSSYNSPLHF.

The V call is TRBV6-5, the J call TRBJ1-2, with D perhaps TRBD1 (5 bases). V lost 7 bases and J 4 bases, leaving 13 bases between the germline ends. The CDR3 consists of 13 residues. CDR1 is MNHEY and CDR2 is SVGAGI in the germline V gene. The CDR3 bases are TGTGCCAGCACCCCGGGACTGAGCTATGGCTACACCTTC. Residues: CASTPGLSYGYTF.

The rearrangement joins TRBV4-1 to TRBJ1-5, with 8 nucleotides matching TRBD1. V lost 3 bases and J lost 4; bases outside the gene matches: 8. Germline CDR1 and CDR2: MGHRA and YSYEKL. This CDR3 is built from 16 residues. CDR3 nucleotides: TGCGCCAGCAGCCATACCGGGACAGGCTCTAATCAGCCCCAGCATTTT. It is translated as CASSHTGTGSNQPQHF.

This CDR3 is CASSLVAGREKLFF. CDR3 nucleotides: TGTGCCAGCAGCTTGGTGGCAGGGCGTGAAAAACTGTTTTTT. The chain is built from TRBV5-6 and TRBJ1-4, with D tentatively TRBD1 (5 bases). The germline V gene encodes CDR1 SGHDT and CDR2 YYEEEE. The V end lost 0 bases, the J end lost 7 bases, and 10 bases lay between the germline ends. This CDR3 is built from 14 residues.

This chain joins TRBV6-4 and TRBJ1-2, with unresolved D. Germline loops: CDR1 MRHNA, CDR2 SNTAGT. The CDR3 is made up of 15 amino acids. V dropped 0 bases and J dropped 5 bases, with 13 bases sitting between them. The CDR3 spells CASSDSINSPYGYTF. As DNA, the CDR3 is TGTGCCAGCAGTGACTCGATAAACAGCCCGTATGGCTACACCTTC.

The V and J genes are TRBV29-1 and TRBJ2-3, with D perhaps TRBD1 (5 bases). Germline V gene sequence: CDR1 SQVTM, CDR2 ANQGSEA. The CDR3 runs to 15 residues. Trimming removed 2 bases at V and 1 base at J, with 13 bases between. The CDR3 coding sequence is TGCAGCGTTGAAACGACAGCCGTTGGCACAGATACGCAGTATTTT. It is translated as CSVETTAVGTDTQYF.

This chain links TRBV7-2 with TRBJ1-6, with D possibly being TRBD1 (5 bases). V was pared by 3 bases and J by 7 bases, with 13 bases between. Germline CDR1 SGHTA, CDR2 FQGNSA. The CDR3 contains 15 residues. Written as DNA, the CDR3 is TGTGCCAGCAGCTTGGGGGGACCCCAAAATTCACCCCTCCACTTT. It translates to CASSLGGPQNSPLHF.

The V call is TRBV9, the J call TRBJ2-1; 10 bases match TRBD2. V lost 1 base, J lost 5 bases, and 3 bases stayed unmatched. From germline, CDR1 is SGDLS and CDR2 YYNGEE. The CDR3 extends over 15 amino acids. CDR3 nucleotides: TGTGCCAGCAGCGTAAGACTAGCGGGTAACAATGAGCAGTTCTTC. The encoded protein is CASSVRLAGNNEQFF.

The gene calls are TRBV15 and TRBJ2-4, with a weak D call TRBD2 (6 bases). V was shortened by 3 bases and J by 0 bases, with 27 bases between the two germline ends. Looked up from germline, CDR1 is LNHNV and CDR2 is YYDKDF (reference sequence). This CDR3 contains 21 residues. CDR3 coding DNA: TGTGCCACCAGCAGTCAACCCGGGGGTAGAGGAAACCCGATAGCCAAAAACATTCAGTACTTC. Translated: CATSSQPGGRGNPIAKNIQYF. Drawing the rest from reference TRBV15 and TRBJ2-4, the complete variable domain is DAMVIQNPRYQVTQFGKPVTLSCSQTLNHNVMYWYQQKSSQAPKLLFHYYDKDFNNEADTPDNFQSRRPNTSFCFLDIRSPGLGDTAMYLCATSSQPGGRGNPIAKNIQYFGAGTRLSVL.

The V and J genes are TRBV28 and TRBJ1-5; D gene uncertain. Per germline, CDR1 MDHEN and CDR2 SYDVKM. The CDR3 has 15 residues. Trimming cost V 6 bases and J 4 bases, with 16 bases left between them. DNA of the CDR3: TGTGCCAGCAGCTCCGCGGCGGGGATGAATCAGCCCCAGCATTTT. Translating gives CASSSAAGMNQPQHF.

The V gene is TRBV5-1, the J gene TRBJ2-7; TRBD2 agrees at 13 bases. Germline values: CDR1 SGHRS, CDR2 YFSETQ. There are 15 residues in the CDR3. The trim removed 5 bases at V and 2 bases at J, leaving 4 bases unmatched. The CDR3 reads CASRDTSGRAYEQYF. CDR3 coding DNA: TGCGCCAGCAGGGACACTAGCGGGAGGGCCTACGAGCAGTACTTC.

The CDR3 nucleotides are TGTGCCAGCAGCTTAGAGTCGGTCGTCGGGACAGGGAGTTACGAGCAGTACTTC. This encodes CASSLESVVGTGSYEQYF. This chain connects TRBV11-2 to TRBJ2-7, with TRBD1 matching 9 bases. Germline V gives CDR1 SGHAT, CDR2 FQNNGV. The CDR3 extends over 18 amino acids. J lost 4 bases, V lost 0 bases, and 13 bases had no gene match.

The count of this clone is one. The J gene is TRBJ1-2, the V gene TRBV4-2, with D possibly TRBD1 on 5 matching bases. Trimming pared 1 base from V and 3 bases from J, leaving 9 bases between. The germline V gene has CDR1 LGHNA and CDR2 YNFKEQ. The CDR3 consists of 14 residues. CDR3 nucleotide sequence: TGTGCCAGCAGCCAAGCCGGGGGGGACTATGGCTACACCTTC. Translation gives CASSQAGGDYGYTF.

This chain links TRBV12-3 or TRBV12-4 with TRBJ1-2; maybe TRBD1 (5 bases). V was pared by 7 bases and J by 8 bases, with 17 bases between. This CDR3 contains 13 residues. CDR3 protein: CASTPFQGGGYTF. In DNA form, the CDR3 reads TGTGCCAGCACCCCCTTCCAGGGAGGCGGCTACACCTTC.

The CDR3 sequence is CASSPHRDSYEQYF. The DNA of the CDR3 is TGTGCCAGCAGCCCCCACCGGGACAGTTACGAGCAGTACTTC. This chain links TRBV11-1 with TRBJ2-7; 7 bases are shared with TRBD1. The CDR3 covers 14 residues. Germline V gene data show CDR1 as SGHAT and CDR2 as FQDESV (reference sequence). J was trimmed by 4 bases and V by 5 bases; bases with no gene match: 8. The entire variable domain, with the rest obtained from reference TRBV11-1 and TRBJ2-7, is as follows: EAEVAQSPRYKITEKSQAVAFWCDPISGHATLYWYRQILGQGPELLVQFQDESVVDDSQLPKDRFSAERLKGVDSTLKIQPAELGDSAMYLCASSPHRDSYEQYFGPGTRLTVT.

This rearrangement joins TRBV19 to TRBJ1-5; 8 bases line up with TRBD1. The CDR3 totals 16 residues. J lost 5 bases, V lost 4 bases, and 10 bases had no gene match. Germline V CDR1 and CDR2: LNHDA, SQIVND (reference sequence). The CDR3 loop reads CASSTRHRGNHQPQHF. For the CDR3, the DNA is TGTGCCAGTAGTACCCGACACAGGGGGAATCATCAGCCCCAGCATTTT.

As concerns this clone: Distinct nucleotide sequences in the sample also encode this CDR3. This chain connects TRBV7-2 to TRBJ1-1, with TRBD1 matching 7 bases. The CDR3 extends over 14 amino acids. Germline V gives CDR1 SGHTA, CDR2 FQGNSA. V shed 2 bases and J 4 bases; nucleotides not matched to a gene: 4. CDR3 nucleotide sequence: TGTGCCAGCAGCTTACCCACAGGGGCCACTGAAGCTTTCTTT. The encoded protein is CASSLPTGATEAFF.

This clone was detected once. This chain joins TRBV7-9 and TRBJ1-1; 7 bases match TRBD1. The germline CDR1 and CDR2 sequences are SEHNR and FQNEAQ (reference sequence). The CDR3 consists of 14 residues. The junction had 10 bases not matched to a gene; V was cut back by 4 bases and J by 8 bases. The CDR3 protein is CASSSQGDVSEAFF. The CDR3 nucleotides are TGTGCCAGCAGCTCCCAGGGGGACGTTTCCGAAGCTTTCTTT.

The rearrangement joins TRBV7-2 to TRBJ1-5, with a tentative D call TRBD1 (6 bases). Per germline, CDR1 SGHTA and CDR2 FQGNSA. This CDR3 contains 16 residues. Trimming removed 5 bases from V and 0 bases from J, with 14 bases in between. CDR3 sequence: CASSPRTVYSNQPQHF. The DNA of the CDR3 is TGTGCCAGCAGCCCTAGGACAGTTTATAGCAATCAGCCCCAGCATTTT.

The V gene is TRBV18, the J gene TRBJ1-1; 10 positions agree with TRBD1. The CDR3 is 17 amino acids. CDR1 KGHSH and CDR2 LQKENI come from the germline V gene. V was pared by 2 bases and J by 1 base, with 7 bases of the junction left unmatched. The CDR3: CASSPDRGRLANTEAFF. As DNA, the CDR3 is TGTGCCAGCTCACCAGACAGGGGGCGGTTGGCGAACACTGAAGCTTTCTTT.

The chain recombines TRBV15 with TRBJ2-2; D perhaps matches TRBD2 (6 bases). Trimming pared 8 bases from V and 5 bases from J, leaving 18 bases between. The CDR3 extends over 15 amino acids. CDR1 is LNHNV, CDR2 YYDKDF, per germline (reference sequence). CDR3: CATENRGMRTGELFF. The CDR3 DNA reads TGTGCCACCGAGAACCGGGGGATGCGGACCGGGGAGCTGTTTTTT.